The present T cell receptor (beta chain) was sequenced within a study of T cells expressing NK-cell markers. Study as a whole: Repertoires of TCR beta were obtained from T cells sorted as CD3+CD56+NKG2C+, CD3+CD56+NKG2C- and CD3+CD56-NKG2C+. With respect to HCMV, seven of the eight sequenced donors were seropositive, and one was seronegative. Study-wide results and caveats: Several donors showed these clonotypes also leading the CD3+CD56-NKG2C+ fraction. The study found dominant NKG2C+ clonotypes at roughly 1.0-7.0% of CD8+ T cells in about 6 donors.

In the case of this clonotype: Its antigen is not known.

Reanalyzing the 5' RACE reads, TCRdb keeps one entry per CDR3 protein, without DNA. The sample is made up of about 380,000 distinct CDR3 sequences, and the top ten hold 5.2% of it. Germline CDR1 SEHNR, CDR2 FQNEAQ (reference sequence). The CDR3 consists of 14 residues. The receptor was isolated from a man aged 18 to 69 in good health. Source material: blood T cells: a sorted CD56 or NKG2C T cell subset, CD4+ or CD8+ T cells, or bulk PBMC T cells (not recorded which). The chain links TRBV7-9 to TRBJ2-7; TCRdb proposes TRBD1, but this gene call is untestable without DNA. The CDR3 loop reads CASSLFTQGSEQYF.